This T cell receptor beta chain comes out of a study of cytomegalovirus exposure and HLA in healthy donors. Study-wide background: Previous work identified 100 million or so unique TCR beta sequences from approximately 190 million T cells.

As concerns this clone: Its specificity is unknown. A read error may account for a junction end that differs from germline.

The PCR contained 60 Vbeta and 13 Jbeta primers. Sequenced by immunoSEQ multiplex PCR; TCRdb stores in-frame clones only, minus some. This table has about 180,000 clones, roughly 80% appearing once. General study results and limits: In a later analysis, TCR beta V- and J-gene trimming showed a link to a missense DCLRE1C variant. HLA-A and HLA-B allele assignments for most subjects were reportedly predicted accurately using TCR beta sequences.

The sample consisted of PBMCs. The sequence was collected from a boy aged 2 to 10 in good health and CMV-seronegative.

This chain's CDR3 is CASSLSQGIYGQYF. DNA for the CDR3: TGTGCCAGCAGTTTGTCCCAGGGGATCTACGGGCAGTACTTC. The V and J genes are TRBV28 and TRBJ2-7, with D perhaps matching TRBD1 (6 bases). Germline values: CDR1 MDHEN, CDR2 SYDVKM. This CDR3 region has 14 residues.